Following are 15 T cell receptor beta chains from one sample sequenced in a study of shared clonotypes between healthy human individuals. Libraries were prepared by immunoSEQ multiplex PCR; TCRdb keeps only in-frame clonotypes and omits some of them. This sample yields about 710,000 clones, of which 72% are seen a single time; about 1.7% belongs to the top ten. The sequencing sample was made of memory CD4+ T cells sorted from blood. Subset meaning: CD45RA-negative fraction. The receptors were sampled from a woman in her 30s in good health.

Concerning this clone: Additional DNA sequences in this sample encode the identical CDR3. CDR3 in DNA: TGTGCCAGCAGTTACTCAAACTATGGCTACACCTTC. Its translation is CASSYSNYGYTF. The chain has TRBV6-5 and TRBJ1-2; D is uncertain. Trimming took 0 bases from V and 2 from J, leaving 1 base between them. The CDR3 covers 12 residues. Germline CDR1 and CDR2: MNHEY and SVGAGI.

The chain is built from TRBV2 and TRBJ2-7; possibly TRBD1 for D (5 bases). Trimming took 6 bases from V and 0 from J, leaving 15 bases between them. The CDR3 runs 15 residues. Germline V gene data show CDR1 as SNHLY and CDR2 as FYNNEI. CDR3 DNA sequence: TGTGCCAGCAGCTATAGAGAAGACAGCTCCTACGAGCAGTACTTC. This sequence encodes CASSYREDSSYEQYF.

The chain uses TRBV19 and TRBJ1-5, with D hard to call. The length of the CDR3 is 15 residues. V shed 7 bases and J shed 0 bases, with 13 bases lying between them. The germline gives CDR1 LNHDA, CDR2 SQIVND (reference sequence). In DNA form, the CDR3 reads TGTGCCAGTAAGGTGGCGGAATATAGCAATCAGCCCCAGCATTTT. This translates into CASKVAEYSNQPQHF.

This clone has only a few counts. V usage is TRBV6-1 and J usage is TRBJ2-7; tentatively, D is TRBD1 (6 bases). CDR1 and CDR2 from the germline V gene are MNHNS and SASEGT. V was clipped by 0 bases and J by 4 bases, with 13 bases between them. CDR3 length equals 15 residues. DNA of the CDR3: TGTGCCAGCAGTGAAGCGCAGGGGTCAAGGTACGAGCAGTACTTC. Its translation is CASSEAQGSRYEQYF.

The rearrangement uses TRBV6-1 and TRBJ2-1, with 8 bases aligning to TRBD2. The J segment lost 8 bases and the V segment lost 6 bases, leaving 12 bases of the junction unmatched. Germline loops: CDR1 MNHNS, CDR2 SASEGT. This CDR3 is 15 amino acids long. CDR3 coding DNA: TGTGCCAGCAGCGCCACTAGCGGCGCTTTCGATGAGCAGTTCTTC. It encodes CASSATSGAFDEQFF.

This clone was seen a handful of times. The V gene is TRBV19, the J gene TRBJ2-3; weak D call: TRBD2 (6 bases). The CDR3 contains 14 residues. Germline values: CDR1 LNHDA, CDR2 SQIVND (reference sequence). With 3 bases removed from V and 4 bases from J, the gap between germline ends came to 11 bases. The CDR3 region has the DNA TGTGCCAGTAGTATTAGTTGGGAGGCAGATACGCAGTATTTT. Its protein product is CASSISWEADTQYF.

This sequence joins TRBV11-3 and TRBJ2-7; the D is unclear. The CDR3 consists of 14 residues. Germline CDR1 SGHNT, CDR2 YENEEA. V gave up 5 bases and J gave up 0 bases, with 11 bases separating them. In DNA, the CDR3 is TGTGCCAGCAGCGCTCAAAGCGACTCCTACGAGCAGTACTTC. It codes for CASSAQSDSYEQYF. Looking up the rest from reference TRBV11-3 and TRBJ2-7 gives the full variable domain: EAGVVQSPRYKIIEKKQPVAFWCNPISGHNTLYWYLQNLGQGPELLIRYENEEAVDDSQLPKDRFSAERLKGVDSTLKIQPAELGDSAVYLCASSAQSDSYEQYFGPGTRLTVT.

The chain uses TRBV9 and TRBJ2-3; 8 bases align to TRBD2. The CDR3 consists of 13 residues. Germline V gene data show CDR1 as SGDLS and CDR2 as YYNGEE. V lost 3 bases, J lost 5 bases, and 2 bases stayed unmatched. The CDR3 sequence: CASSAGRVDTQYF. The CDR3 DNA reads as TGTGCCAGCAGCGCCGGGAGGGTAGATACGCAGTATTTT.

The chain combines TRBV5-1 with TRBJ2-2, with a possible D match to TRBD2 (5 bases). CDR1 is SGHRS, CDR2 YFSETQ, per germline. The CDR3 runs 16 residues. V lost 3 bases, J lost 5 bases, and 17 bases lay in between. DNA for the CDR3: TGCGCCAGCAGCTGGGATGGACTCTCACAAACCGGGGAGCTGTTTTTT. Its translation is CASSWDGLSQTGELFF.

The CDR3 DNA reads TGTGCCAGCGGTGGGTTCTGGACTAGCGGGGTCATAGGGACCCAGTACTTC. Translating gives CASGGFWTSGVIGTQYF. The genes are TRBV7-9 and TRBJ2-5, with 12 bases that match TRBD2. Germline CDR1 and CDR2: SEHNR and FQNEAQ (reference sequence). J gave up 7 bases and V 8 bases, and 17 bases lay outside the gene matches. This CDR3 has 17 residues.

This sequence joins TRBV2 and TRBJ1-2; tentatively, D is TRBD1 (6 bases). V was pared by 3 bases and J by 12 bases, with 14 bases between. Germline V gene data show CDR1 as SNHLY and CDR2 as FYNNEI. The CDR3 runs 12 residues. CDR3 in DNA: TGTGCCAGCAGTGAGGGGGCAGGGCGGGACACCTTC. This codes for CASSEGAGRDTF.

With regard to this clone: This likely came from a read error, as a far larger clone is one base away. This sequence joins TRBV5-4 and TRBJ2-1, with 7 positions matching TRBD2. The junction had 4 bases not matched to a gene; V was cut back by 4 bases and J by 0 bases. CDR1 is SGHNT and CDR2 is YYREEE in the germline V gene (reference sequence). The CDR3 is 15 amino acids. The CDR3 region is CASSPQRDSYNEQFF. The CDR3 nucleotides read TGTGCCAGCAGCCCCCAGCGGGACTCCTACAATGAGCAGTTCTTC. The full variable domain, in which reference TRBV5-4 and TRBJ2-1 provide the parts outside the CDR3, is ETGVTQSPTHLIKTRGQQVTLRCSSQSGHNTVSWYQQALGQGPQFIFQYYREEENGRGNFPPRFSGLQFPNYSSELNVNALELDDSALYLCASSPQRDSYNEQFFGPGTRLTVL.

This clone was observed a few times. The rearrangement uses TRBV28 and TRBJ1-2; 11 positions match TRBD1. V shed 6 bases, J shed 0 bases, and the junction held 9 bases outside the gene matches. Looked up from germline, CDR1 is MDHEN and CDR2 is SYDVKM. The CDR3 has 17 amino acids. In DNA form, the CDR3 reads TGTGCCAGCAGGCGGGGGACAGGGGGTCTAGCTAACTATGGCTACACCTTC. It codes for CASRRGTGGLANYGYTF.

This chain joins TRBV7-9 and TRBJ1-6, with 8 bases that match TRBD1. Germline V CDR1 and CDR2: SEHNR, FQNEAQ (reference sequence). With V trimmed by 7 bases and J by 7 bases, 15 bases remained unmatched. This CDR3 has 17 residues. The chain's CDR3 is CASNRGDQGAGNSPLHF. The CDR3 DNA is TGTGCCAGCAATCGAGGGGACCAGGGGGCCGGGAATTCACCCCTCCACTTT. Using reference TRBV7-9 and TRBJ1-6 for the parts outside the CDR3, the full variable domain is DTGVSQNPRHKITKRGQNVTFRCDPISEHNRLYWYRQTLGQGPEFLTYFQNEAQLEKSRLLSDRFSAERPKGSFSTLEIQRTEQGDSAMYLCASNRGDQGAGNSPLHFGNGTRLTVT.

This clone has more than one count but fewer than ten. This rearrangement joins TRBV5-4 to TRBJ1-4, with D possibly being TRBD1 (6 bases). This CDR3 contains 16 residues. The V and J ends lost 0 bases and 3 bases respectively, with 12 bases between them. CDR1 and CDR2 from the germline V gene are SGHNT and YYREEE (reference sequence). Here the CDR3 reads CASSLGQGRANEKLFF. CDR3 bases: TGTGCCAGCAGCTTGGGGCAGGGGAGGGCTAATGAAAAACTGTTTTTT.